Following are 12 T cell receptor beta chains from one sample sequenced in a study of T cells in Graves' hyperthyroidism and ophthalmopathy. Using RNA transcripts as the source, TCR beta CDR3 regions were amplified. A set of HTBI primers served as the primers for a first-round RT-PCR of the TCR CDR3. TCRdb reanalysed the multiplex PCR reads using MiXCR and keeps one entry per CDR3 protein. This table has 250,000 or so distinct CDR3 sequences, over 12% appearing once. The sample comprised blood. These receptors came from a woman aged 45-59 years with Graves' hyperthyroidism that later progressed to Graves' ophthalmopathy.

As regards this clonotype: Being one base from a much bigger clone, this may be a read error. The chain joins TRBV5-1 to TRBJ2-1, with 7 nucleotides matching TRBD1. The end of the DNA fits TRBJ2-7 better, so the J call may be wrong. The CDR3 covers 17 residues. In germline, CDR1 is SGHRS, CDR2 YFSETQ. The CDR3 bases are TGCGCCAGCAGCCCCCCTCGACAGGGCGCAACCGACAATGAGCAGTACTTC. This codes for CASSPPRQGATDNEQYF.

The sample holds many counts of this clonotype. The chain links TRBV10-3 to TRBJ1-5; no firm D call. V was shortened by 0 bases and J by 7 bases, with 13 bases between the two germline ends. The CDR3 contains 15 residues. Germline values: CDR1 ENHRY, CDR2 SYGVKD. The CDR3 is CAISESDSPLQPQHF. CDR3 DNA: TGTGCCATCAGTGAGTCGGACTCCCCCTTACAGCCCCAGCATTTT.

This clonotype was picked up many times. This chain joins TRBV29-1 and TRBJ2-7; the D gene is possibly TRBD2 (5 bases). This CDR3 spans 13 amino acids. Trimming cost V 1 base and J 3 bases, with 10 bases left between them. Germline-derived CDR1 and CDR2 are SQVTM and ANQGSEA. The CDR3 loop reads CSVEGEGLYEQYF. The CDR3 DNA sequence: TGCAGCGTTGAAGGCGAAGGACTCTACGAGCAGTACTTC.

This clonotype was observed many times. A junction end diverges from the germline sequence, so it may reflect a read error. This chain uses TRBV20-1 with TRBJ2-3, with 9 bases lining up with TRBD1. This CDR3 has 14 amino acids. The germline V gene has CDR1 DFQATT and CDR2 SNEGSKA (reference sequence). CDR3 sequence (DNA): TGCAGCCCCTCACCGGACAGGGGCACGGATACGCAGTATTTT. Its protein is CSPSPDRGTDTQYF.

The chain links TRBV20-1 to TRBJ1-5; D not resolved. The CDR3 length is 13 residues. The ends were cut back, 0 bases at V and 5 bases at J, with 8 bases in the middle. Per the germline V gene, CDR1 is DFQATT and CDR2 is SNEGSKA (reference sequence). CDR3 in DNA: TGCAGTGCTAGAGATGAAGTGTATCAGCCCCAGCATTTT. Translation gives CSARDEVYQPQHF.

V gene TRBV4-1 combines with J gene TRBJ2-5; 9 positions match TRBD2. Trimming cost V 3 bases and J 5 bases; bases outside gene matches: 16. CDR1 is MGHRA and CDR2 is YSYEKL in the germline V gene. CDR3 size: 18 residues. CDR3 DNA: TGCGCCAGCAGCCACCCCCCGGCGCAGCGGGAGGCCTGGGAGACCCAGTACTTC. This gives the protein CASSHPPAQREAWETQYF.

In its sample, this clonotype was seen many times. The rearrangement uses TRBV6-1 and TRBJ2-3, with 9 bases fitting TRBD2. The CDR3 loop spans 15 amino acids. Germline trimming cut 5 bases from V and 2 bases from J; bases unmatched to any gene: 5. Germline V gene lookup returns CDR1 MNHNS and CDR2 SASEGT. In DNA form, the CDR3 reads TGTGCCAGCAGTCAAATAGCGGGAGACACAGATACGCAGTATTTT. Translating it yields CASSQIAGDTDTQYF.

This clonotype was recorded many times. The chain links TRBV19 to TRBJ1-1, with D hard to call. V shed 8 bases and J shed 1 base, with 14 bases lying between them. Germline CDR1 reads LNHDA; CDR2 reads SQIVND (reference sequence). The CDR3 is made up of 14 amino acids. This CDR3 reads CASRNDPSNTEAFF. The DNA for the CDR3 is TGTGCCAGTCGAAACGATCCGTCGAACACTGAAGCTTTCTTT.

Ten or more counts support this clonotype. This chain's CDR3 is CASSFTEEETQYF. CDR3 nucleotide sequence: TGTGCCAGCAGTTTTACCGAAGAAGAGACCCAGTACTTC. The J gene is TRBJ2-5, the V gene TRBV12-3 or TRBV12-4; no firm D call. Trimming took 3 bases from V and 3 from J, leaving 8 bases between them. The CDR3 contains 13 residues.

This clonotype was picked up a small number of times. The chain joins TRBV6-5 to TRBJ1-3; D perhaps matches TRBD1 (6 bases). V was shortened by 0 bases and J by 2 bases, with 8 bases between the two germline ends. The CDR3 spans 15 residues. Per germline, CDR1 MNHEY and CDR2 SVGAGI. CDR3 region: CASSYSGGPGNTIYF. The CDR3 nucleotides read TGTGCCAGCAGTTACTCTGGGGGGCCTGGAAACACCATATATTTT.

The V gene is TRBV7-9, the J gene TRBJ1-1; perhaps TRBD1 as D (6 bases). The germline gives CDR1 SEHNR, CDR2 FQNEAQ (reference sequence). The germline V and J ends were trimmed by 1 base and 4 bases, with 16 bases remaining between them. This CDR3 is 16 amino acids long. CDR3 protein: CASSLGGSGATTEAFF. CDR3 sequence (DNA): TGTGCCAGCAGCTTAGGTGGCTCAGGGGCTACCACTGAAGCTTTCTTT.

This clonotype was seen many times. V and J are TRBV27 and TRBJ1-1; D remains ambiguous. Germline loops: CDR1 MNHEY, CDR2 SMNVEV (reference sequence). V lost 4 bases and J 1 base, leaving 13 bases between the germline ends. The length of the CDR3 is 15 residues. The DNA of the CDR3 is TGTGCCAGCAGTTCTGCCAGACTTAGGAACACTGAAGCTTTCTTT. Amino acid sequence: CASSSARLRNTEAFF.